This passage covers 17 T cell receptor beta chains from one sample sequenced in a study of blood T cell repertoires in COVID-19. Method: immunoSEQ multiplex PCR; TCRdb's copy keeps in-frame clones and lacks some. The sample lists more than 150,000 clones; around 84% were seen once. Sequencing used peripheral blood. These receptors all come from a woman between 50 and 59 years old with acute or convalescent COVID-19.

The CDR3 is CASGKGTGGNTIYF. CDR3 sequence (DNA): TGTGCCAGCGGAAAAGGGACAGGAGGAAACACCATATATTTT. J is TRBJ1-3 and V is TRBV7-9; 8 positions match TRBD1. V lost 8 bases and J lost 4; bases outside the gene matches: 7. Germline V gene sequence: CDR1 SEHNR, CDR2 FQNEAQ (reference sequence). The length of the CDR3 is 14 residues.

V gene TRBV27 combines with J gene TRBJ1-2; D not resolved. The CDR3 is 19 residues long. The ends were cut back, 5 bases at V and 8 bases at J, with 33 bases in the middle. Germline V gene data show CDR1 as MNHEY and CDR2 as SMNVEV (reference sequence). In nucleotides, the CDR3 is TGTGCCAGCAGTCCCACGCAAAGGAACCCCTTCTTCCCTGCGAGGGGCTACACCTTC. This encodes CASSPTQRNPFFPARGYTF.

The V gene is TRBV6-2 or TRBV6-3, the J gene TRBJ2-4, with D possibly TRBD2 on 5 matching bases. CDR3 length: 16 residues. From germline, CDR1 is MNHEY and CDR2 SVGEGT. The V end was cut by 7 bases, the J end by 2 bases, with 18 bases between. Here the CDR3 reads CASTPTGFISKNIQYF. The CDR3 bases are TGTGCCAGCACCCCCACGGGATTTATCTCCAAAAACATTCAGTACTTC.

In its sample, this clone was seen a few times. The genes are TRBV28 and TRBJ1-6; maybe TRBD1 (6 bases). The CDR3 covers 14 residues. From germline, CDR1 is MDHEN and CDR2 SYDVKM. V gave up 2 bases and J gave up 11 bases, with 13 bases separating them. The CDR3, as DNA: TGTGCCAGCAGTTTAGGACCTGAGGGGGCACCCCTCCACTTT. This encodes CASSLGPEGAPLHF.

The gene calls are TRBV7-2 and TRBJ2-5, with a weak D call TRBD1 (5 bases). The CDR3 has 13 residues. V was shortened by 3 bases and J by 3 bases, with 8 bases between the two germline ends. Germline V gives CDR1 SGHTA, CDR2 FQGNSA. CDR3 in DNA: TGTGCCAGCAGCTTTCGCAGGGAAGAGACCCAGTACTTC. This sequence encodes CASSFRREETQYF. The full variable domain, its missing parts supplied by reference TRBV7-2 and TRBJ2-5, is GAGVSQSPSNKVTEKGKDVELRCDPISGHTALYWYRQSLGQGLEFLIYFQGNSAPDKSGLPSDRFSAERTGGSVSTLTIQRTQQEDSAVYLCASSFRREETQYFGPGTRLLVL.

The chain employs TRBV6-5 and TRBJ1-2; D possibly corresponds to TRBD1 (6 bases). The V gene lost 6 bases and the J gene lost 7 bases, with 12 bases spanning the gap. CDR3 size: 12 residues. The V gene's germline CDR1 is MNHEY and CDR2 SVGAGI. The CDR3 loop reads CASSWGPSGYTF. The CDR3 DNA sequence: TGTGCCAGCAGCTGGGGGCCGAGTGGCTACACCTTC.

The CDR3 DNA sequence: TGTGCCAGCAGCTTCCAGGGCTACGAGCAGTACTTC. Its protein is CASSFQGYEQYF. The V and J genes are TRBV7-9 and TRBJ2-7; the D gene is possibly TRBD1 (5 bases). V shed 3 bases and J shed 3 bases, with 6 bases lying between them. The CDR3 runs 12 residues. Germline V lookup: CDR1 SEHNR, CDR2 FQNEAQ (reference sequence).

The chain couples TRBV4-1 to TRBJ2-1, with 13 bases matching TRBD2. Per germline, CDR1 MGHRA and CDR2 YSYEKL. J lost 4 bases, V lost 4 bases, and 7 bases had no gene match. The CDR3 runs 17 residues. Here the CDR3 DNA reads TGCGCCAGCAGCCGAAGGACTAGCGGGAGCCAATACAATGAGCAGTTCTTC. Residues: CASSRRTSGSQYNEQFF.

CDR3 sequence (DNA): TGTGCCACCAGTGACCCGACTAGCGGGGGCTTCGGGGAGCAGTTCTTC. As protein: CATSDPTSGGFGEQFF. V is TRBV24-1 and J is TRBJ2-1; 12 bases are shared with TRBD2. The CDR3 extends over 16 amino acids. The V segment lost 4 bases and the J segment 10 bases; nucleotides outside the gene matches: 10. CDR1 and CDR2 (germline): KGHDR, SFDVKD.

This clone was counted a single time. The J gene is TRBJ1-4, the V gene TRBV28; 9 bases agree with TRBD1. The CDR3 runs 16 residues. CDR1 is MDHEN and CDR2 is SYDVKM in the germline V gene. V dropped 3 bases and J dropped 2; count of bases not matched to a gene: 4. The CDR3 is CASSFGTGSTNEKLFF. CDR3 nucleotide sequence: TGTGCCAGCAGTTTTGGGACAGGGTCGACTAATGAAAAACTGTTTTTT. Using reference TRBV28 and TRBJ1-4 for the parts outside the CDR3, the full variable domain is DVKVTQSSRYLVKRTGEKVFLECVQDMDHENMFWYRQDPGLGLRLIYFSYDVKMKEKGDIPEGYSVSREKKERFSLILESASTNQTSMYLCASSFGTGSTNEKLFFGSGTQLSVL.

The chain joins TRBV19 to TRBJ2-7; a weak D match, TRBD1 (5 bases). This CDR3 contains 15 residues. CDR1 is LNHDA and CDR2 is SQIVND in the germline V gene (reference sequence). V lost 2 bases to trimming and J lost 2 bases, with 13 bases between them. CDR3 nucleotides: TGTGCCAGTAGTATATCCAGGGAAGAGACCTACGAGCAGTACTTC. This sequence encodes CASSISREETYEQYF.

This clone was recorded once. The rearrangement joins TRBV29-1 to TRBJ2-1; D may be TRBD2 (6 bases). This CDR3 has 13 amino acids. In germline, CDR1 is SQVTM, CDR2 ANQGSEA. Trimming removed 5 bases at V and 0 bases at J, with 8 bases between. The CDR3 coding sequence is TGCAGCGTTCCCGGGGGCTCCTACAATGAGCAGTTCTTC. This sequence encodes CSVPGGSYNEQFF.

The gene calls are TRBV5-1 and TRBJ2-7; TRBD1 might be the D (6 bases). Trimming pared 4 bases from V and 2 bases from J, leaving 22 bases between. Germline CDR1 is SGHRS and CDR2 is YFSETQ. The CDR3 extends over 17 amino acids. CDR3 bases: TGCGCCAGCAGCCGCCCTTCCACAGGGACCGTCCCCTACGAGCAGTACTTC. Protein product: CASSRPSTGTVPYEQYF. The full variable domain, rest sourced from reference TRBV5-1 and TRBJ2-7, is KAGVTQTPRYLIKTRGQQVTLSCSPISGHRSVSWYQQTPGQGLQFLFEYFSETQRNKGNFPGRFSGRQFSNSRSEMNVSTLELGDSALYLCASSRPSTGTVPYEQYFGPGTRLTVT.

The chain joins TRBV7-3 to TRBJ2-2; possible D gene TRBD2, 6 bases. Trimming cost V 2 bases and J 5 bases, with 12 bases left between them. Germline V CDR1 and CDR2: SGHTA, FQGTGA. This CDR3 region has 15 residues. The CDR3 coding sequence is TGTGCCAGCAGCTTATTCGGCGGGGAAACCGGGGAGCTGTTTTTT. Protein sequence: CASSLFGGETGELFF.

The rearrangement links TRBV19 to TRBJ1-4, with D perhaps TRBD1 (6 bases). Germline assignment: CDR1 LNHDA and CDR2 SQIVND (reference sequence). The CDR3 is made up of 16 amino acids. V lost 7 bases and J lost 0, with 15 bases in between. The CDR3 coding sequence is TGTGCCAGTACCTCAAGGTGGACAGCAACTAATGAAAAACTGTTTTTT. This codes for CASTSRWTATNEKLFF.

The rearrangement uses TRBV2 and TRBJ2-3; D is unresolved. The CDR3 runs to 13 residues. Deletions cut 5 bases from V and 5 bases from J, with 11 bases between. Germline CDR1 is SNHLY and CDR2 is FYNNEI. The CDR3 bases are TGTGCCAGCAGTCCCCTTTCGAGAGATACGCAGTATTTT. This encodes CASSPLSRDTQYF. Drawing the rest from reference TRBV2 and TRBJ2-3, the complete variable domain is EPEVTQTPSHQVTQMGQEVILRCVPISNHLYFYWYRQILGQKVEFLVSFYNNEISEKSEIFDDQFSVERPDGSNFTLKIRSTKLEDSAMYFCASSPLSRDTQYFGPGTRLTVL.

The genes are TRBV3-1 (or the pseudogene TRBV3-2) and TRBJ1-6; D may be TRBD1 (5 bases). The V end was cut by 5 bases, the J end by 9 bases, with 11 bases between. CDR1 is LGHDT and CDR2 is YNNKEL in the germline V gene (reference sequence). This CDR3 is built from 13 residues. The CDR3 nucleotides read TGTGCCAGCAGCTACGGACACTTTTCACCCCTCCACTTT. It translates to CASSYGHFSPLHF.